These T cell receptor beta chains were read from a single sample in a study of T cell responses to AZD1222 COVID-19 vaccine. TCRdb's table, derived via immunoSEQ multiplex PCR, lists solely in-frame clones and lacks some. Here the sample spans over 120,000 clones, roughly 86% being singletons. The source was peripheral blood, collected 28 days after the second AZD1222 dose. The origin of the receptors is an adult who received the AZD1222 COVID-19 vaccine. The CDR3 runs from the conserved cysteine through the conserved F or W. D genes are given only for firm matches. Only part of the rows carry a size: once, few, many, or a class if the clone is expanded.

D gene,V gene,clone size,J gene,CDR3 protein,CDR3 DNA
NA,TRBV19,NA,TRBJ2-2,CASSIGQPGELFF,TGTGCCAGTAGTATCGGACAGCCCGGGGAGCTGTTTTTT
NA,TRBV10-2,NA,TRBJ1-1,CASRLRNTEAFF,TGCGCCAGCAGGCTCCGGAACACTGAAGCTTTCTTT
NA,TRBV4-2,NA,TRBJ1-2,CASSQEAGPLYNGYTF,TGTGCCAGCAGCCAAGAGGCAGGGCCGTTATACAATGGCTACACCTTC
NA,TRBV27,once,TRBJ2-7,CASSATRAQYEQYF,TGTGCCAGCAGTGCTACTAGGGCTCAATACGAGCAGTACTTC
TRBD2,TRBV7-2,NA,TRBJ2-3,CASSISGGGTDTQYF,TGTGCCAGCAGCATTAGCGGGGGGGGTACAGATACGCAGTATTTT
NA,TRBV6-5,once,TRBJ2-1,CASSYDENLNNEQFF,TGTGCCAGCAGTTACGACGAGAATTTGAACAATGAGCAGTTCTTC
NA,TRBV20-1,NA,TRBJ2-2,CSASTSSTGELFF,TGCAGTGCTAGTACTAGCAGCACCGGGGAGCTGTTTTTT
NA,TRBV12-3/TRBV12-4,NA,TRBJ1-1,CASSFGRNTEAFF,TGTGCCAGCAGTTTTGGACGGAACACTGAAGCTTTCTTT
NA,TRBV19,once,TRBJ2-3,CASRRDTDTQYF,TGTGCCAGTAGGAGAGATACAGATACGCAGTATTTT
NA,TRBV3-1/TRBV3-2,NA,TRBJ1-1,CASSYRLNTEAFF,TGTGCCAGCAGCTACCGATTGAACACTGAAGCTTTCTTT
TRBD1,TRBV18,NA,TRBJ1-1,CASSPSYGTGGMNTEAFF,TGTGCCAGCTCACCAAGCTACGGGACAGGGGGTATGAACACTGAAGCTTTCTTT
NA,TRBV18,NA,TRBJ1-3,CASSPEGDGNTIYF,TGTGCCAGCTCACCGGAAGGGGATGGAAACACCATATATTTT
NA,TRBV2,NA,TRBJ2-5,CASTGVGREETQYF,TGTGCCAGCACCGGGGTAGGGAGAGAAGAGACCCAGTACTTC
NA,TRBV4-2,few,TRBJ1-2,CASSQEWAGSYGYTF,TGTGCCAGCAGCCAAGAATGGGCAGGTAGCTATGGCTACACCTTC
TRBD1,TRBV14,NA,TRBJ1-5,CASSQRQGGNQPQHF,TGTGCCAGCAGCCAACGACAGGGGGGCAATCAGCCCCAGCATTTT
NA,TRBV7-9,once,TRBJ1-3,CAMPLGGSGNTIYF,TGTGCCATGCCACTAGGAGGGTCTGGAAACACCATATATTTT
NA,TRBV28,NA,TRBJ1-1,CAAGRGNTEAFF,TGTGCCGCGGGTCGGGGGAACACTGAAGCTTTCTTT
TRBD2,TRBV14,NA,TRBJ2-1,CASSHTLAGGKSNEQFF,TGTGCCAGCAGCCACACACTAGCGGGGGGGAAATCCAATGAGCAGTTCTTC
NA,TRBV30,NA,TRBJ1-1,CAWRGGENTEAFF,TGTGCCTGGAGAGGGGGGGAGAACACTGAAGCTTTCTTT
NA,TRBV5-1,NA,TRBJ2-1,CASILRERSSYNEQFF,TGCGCCAGCATCCTTAGGGAGCGGAGCTCCTACAATGAGCAGTTCTTC
NA,TRBV13,NA,TRBJ2-7,CASSSDRRPYEQYF,TGTGCCAGCAGCTCCGACAGGCGGCCCTACGAGCAGTACTTC
TRBD2,TRBV19,once,TRBJ2-7,CASSATSGRFHEQYF,TGTGCCAGTAGTGCCACTAGCGGGAGGTTCCACGAGCAGTACTTC
TRBD2,TRBV5-6,NA,TRBJ2-1,CASRPLPSGRNNEQFF,TGTGCCAGCAGACCCCTCCCTAGCGGAAGGAACAATGAGCAGTTCTTC
TRBD1,TRBV6-6,NA,TRBJ1-2,CASSELRTGDSYGYTF,TGTGCCAGCAGCGAGCTTAGGACAGGGGATAGCTATGGCTACACCTTC
NA,TRBV9,NA,TRBJ2-5,CASSPGQIRETQYF,TGTGCCAGCAGCCCCGGACAGATCCGGGAGACCCAGTACTTC
NA,TRBV6-6,NA,TRBJ1-1,CASSYSSEEAFF,TGTGCCAGCAGTTACTCTTCCGAGGAAGCTTTCTTT
NA,TRBV28,NA,TRBJ1-3,CASSLGDNSGNTIYF,TGTGCCAGCAGTTTAGGTGACAACTCTGGAAACACCATATATTTT
NA,TRBV12-3/TRBV12-4,NA,TRBJ1-5,CASSPRGGQPQHF,TGTGCCAGCAGTCCTCGGGGAGGACAGCCCCAGCATTTT
TRBD1,TRBV11-3,NA,TRBJ1-3,CASSQGGHGNTIYF,TGTGCCAGCAGCCAGGGGGGCCATGGAAACACCATATATTTT
NA,TRBV10-3,NA,TRBJ1-1,CAISDRENTEAFF,TGTGCCATCAGTGACAGGGAGAACACTGAAGCTTTCTTT
NA,TRBV7-9,NA,TRBJ1-1,CASSLVGRTNTEAFF,TGTGCCAGCAGCTTAGTGGGCCGGACGAACACTGAAGCTTTCTTT
NA,TRBV4-1,NA,TRBJ1-4,CASSQETQIQKLFF,TGCGCCAGCAGCCAAGAAACCCAGATTCAAAAACTGTTTTTT
NA,TRBV25-1,NA,TRBJ2-7,CASSESRDIPPFYEQYF,TGTGCCAGCAGTGAATCCCGAGACATCCCCCCTTTCTACGAGCAGTACTTC
TRBD2,TRBV11-2,NA,TRBJ2-1,CASSPSGGAYEQFF,TGTGCCAGCAGCCCTAGCGGGGGGGCCTATGAGCAGTTCTTC
NA,TRBV4-1,NA,TRBJ1-1,CASSEGVTGRMGDTEAFF,TGCGCCAGCAGCGAGGGGGTGACAGGACGGATGGGGGACACTGAAGCTTTCTTT
NA,TRBV3-1/TRBV3-2,NA,TRBJ1-1,CASSQESTGREAFF,TGTGCCAGCAGCCAAGAGTCAACGGGCAGAGAAGCTTTCTTT
NA,TRBV6-5,NA,TRBJ1-5,CASSLGGFNQPQHF,TGTGCCAGCAGCCTTGGGGGCTTCAATCAGCCCCAGCATTTT
NA,TRBV1,NA,TRBJ2-7,CTSSQDIGGQGALYSYEQYF,TGCACCAGCAGCCAAGATATAGGCGGACAGGGGGCCCTATACTCCTACGAGCAGTACTTC
NA,TRBV20-1,NA,TRBJ2-5,CSAQRGEAQYF,TGCAGTGCCCAGAGAGGAGAGGCCCAGTACTTC
TRBD1,TRBV3-1/TRBV3-2,NA,TRBJ1-1,CASSPNPGQGKAFF,TGTGCCAGCAGCCCGAACCCGGGACAGGGTAAAGCTTTCTTT
NA,TRBV18,NA,TRBJ2-6,CASSPPSGANVLTF,TGTGCCAGCTCACCACCGTCTGGGGCCAACGTCCTGACTTTC
NA,TRBV27,NA,TRBJ2-4,CASSLRQRNIQYF,TGTGCCAGCAGTTTGAGACAGAGAAACATTCAGTACTTC
NA,TRBV6-5,NA,TRBJ1-1,CASKPNGPRNTEAFF,TGTGCCAGCAAACCTAATGGTCCAAGAAACACTGAAGCTTTCTTT
NA,TRBV10-3,NA,TRBJ2-5,CAISGATRGPQETQYF,TGTGCCATCAGTGGGGCGACTAGAGGTCCCCAAGAGACCCAGTACTTC
TRBD2,TRBV11-3,NA,TRBJ2-1,CASSLGLADEQFF,TGTGCCAGCAGCTTAGGACTAGCCGATGAGCAGTTCTTC
NA,TRBV19,NA,TRBJ1-2,CASSQSFRYGYTF,TGTGCCAGTAGTCAGTCATTCAGATATGGCTACACCTTC
NA,TRBV10-3,NA,TRBJ2-2,CAISLGTTAGELFF,TGTGCCATCAGTTTAGGGACGACGGCCGGGGAGCTGTTTTTT
NA,TRBV24-1,NA,TRBJ2-1,CATSLTAPDNEQFF,TGTGCCACCAGTCTGACAGCCCCAGACAATGAGCAGTTCTTC
TRBD2,TRBV28,NA,TRBJ2-7,CASMRGGTYEQYF,TGTGCCAGCATGCGCGGGGGGACCTACGAGCAGTACTTC
NA,TRBV5-8,NA,TRBJ2-1,CASSLAQAGEQFF,TGTGCCAGCAGCTTGGCCCAGGCTGGTGAGCAGTTCTTC
TRBD1,TRBV6-1,NA,TRBJ1-4,CASSELRGRGEKLFF,TGTGCCAGCAGTGAATTAAGGGGGCGCGGTGAAAAACTGTTTTTT
TRBD2,TRBV6-5,NA,TRBJ2-3,CASSYEAGGPDTQYF,TGTGCCAGCAGTTACGAGGCGGGGGGCCCAGATACGCAGTATTTT
NA,TRBV5-4,NA,TRBJ2-2,CASSSPEPTGELFF,TGTGCCAGCAGTTCTCCGGAACCCACCGGGGAGCTGTTTTTT
NA,TRBV3-1/TRBV3-2,NA,TRBJ2-3,CASSQPGPITDTQYF,TGTGCCAGCAGCCAACCGGGACCGATCACAGATACGCAGTATTTT
NA,TRBV9,few,TRBJ2-1,CASSLSTSFYEQFF,TGTGCCAGCAGCCTTTCGACTTCTTTCTATGAGCAGTTCTTC
NA,TRBV10-3,NA,TRBJ1-5,CAISEAGTGNQPQHF,TGTGCCATCAGTGAGGCGGGCACGGGCAATCAGCCCCAGCATTTT
TRBD1,TRBV19,NA,TRBJ1-2,CASTADLQGRANYGYTF,TGTGCCAGTACCGCAGACCTACAGGGGCGAGCTAACTATGGCTACACCTTC
NA,TRBV14,NA,TRBJ2-2,CASSQDSAGELFF,TGTGCCAGCAGCCAAGATTCGGCCGGGGAGCTGTTTTTT
TRBD1,TRBV6-5,NA,TRBJ1-6,CAIDREVAALHF,TGTGCCATCGACAGGGAAGTAGCCGCCCTCCACTTT